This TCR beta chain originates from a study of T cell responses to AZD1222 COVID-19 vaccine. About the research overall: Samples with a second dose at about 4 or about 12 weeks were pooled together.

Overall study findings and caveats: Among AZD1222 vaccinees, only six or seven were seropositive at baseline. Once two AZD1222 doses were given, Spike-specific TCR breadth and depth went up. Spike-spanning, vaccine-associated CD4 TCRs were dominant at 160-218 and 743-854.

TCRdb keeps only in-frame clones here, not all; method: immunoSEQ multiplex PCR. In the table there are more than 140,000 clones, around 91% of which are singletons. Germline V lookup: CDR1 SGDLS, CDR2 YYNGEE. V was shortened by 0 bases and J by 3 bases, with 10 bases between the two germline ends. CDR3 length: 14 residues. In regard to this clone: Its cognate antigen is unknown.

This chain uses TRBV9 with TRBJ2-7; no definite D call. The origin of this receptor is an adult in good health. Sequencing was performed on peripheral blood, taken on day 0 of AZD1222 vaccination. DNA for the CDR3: TGTGCCAGCAGCGTAGGGTCGGAAGGCTACGAGCAGTACTTC. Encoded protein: CASSVGSEGYEQYF.